This T cell receptor beta chain was retrieved from a study of cytomegalovirus exposure and HLA in healthy donors (dated by TCRdb to the late 2010s). Broadly, across the study: An earlier analysis of about 560 of the donors reported 276 Gb of sequence data and 117 million unique TCR beta sequences obtained from around 170 million T cells. Approximately 300 gigabases of sequencing data and 78 million or so unique TCR sequences were included in an early release covering about 600 HLA-typed donors. Of the approximately 400 genotyped donors, over 80% were placed in the genetic ancestry cluster associated with self-reported Caucasian donors. The study aimed to test whether signatures of past pathogen exposure could be identified by cataloging public T cell receptors. The study profiled the T cell repertoires of fewer than 850 subjects by immunosequencing and related them to cytomegalovirus serostatus. Besides the first cohort of approximately 710 subjects, a separate validation cohort made up of 120 different subjects was used. To predict cytomegalovirus infection status, the study combined high-throughput TCR immunosequencing, statistical association of individual TCRs with disease status, and machine learning. A later analysis re-analyzed previously published TCR beta repertoires from 650 to 800 donors and added high-resolution HLA genotyping to study TCR occurrence patterns. The later analysis used no new phenotypic data to find candidate immune exposures, relying instead on TCR beta sequences and their occurrence across donors. To decide whether each TCR beta V gene segment behaved as functional or pseudogenic, an earlier analysis of nearly 600 of the donors relied on high-throughput TCR beta sequencing. Donor age, sex, ethnicity and CMV serostatus were compiled alongside the repertoire data. Genome-wide SNP genotypes for about three fifths of the 666 donors were used in a later genetic analysis, which treated that subset as a discovery cohort. Every discovery cohort repertoire had been produced on one sequencing platform. HLA typing covered class I and class II loci at four-digit resolution. The number of typed donors differed by locus: 629-630 for A, B, C, DRB1 and DQB1; 500 to 550 for DQA1; 600 to 610 for DPA1; and approximately 450 for DPB1. About five DR-DQ haplotypes were treated as single units for association and clustering because of strong linkage in the cohort. Across 300 to 400 genotyped donors of the cohort, an average of about 240,000 unique TCR beta nucleotide sequences per donor were sequenced, and roughly 17% of those sequences were non-productive.

A remark on this clone: The clone's antigen remains unknown. It has no much larger one-base neighbor in the sample; base qualities were not kept.

From a lookup of the germline V gene, CDR1 and CDR2 are KGHSH and LQKENI. V is shortened by 2 bases, J by 3 bases, and the region joining them spans 15 bases. From the cysteine up to the phenylalanine, the CDR3 has a length of 16 residues. The DNA shown is the 48-base CDR3, in frame from base 1. Results the study describes overall, beyond this receptor: Most CMV-associated TCR beta chains appeared to be HLA-restricted in a later analysis, and the HLA associations seemed to be driven largely by CMV exposure. A few of the identified cytomegalovirus-associated TCR beta chains were confirmed in vitro to be specific for cytomegalovirus antigens. Approximately 16 rarely observed V segments, including chromosome 9 orphons, were excluded from the earlier analysis of approximately 600 of the donors because counts were too low. The 87-base-pair reads could not distinguish some IMGT-functional V segments, including TRBV6-2 and TRBV6-3, so those segments were excluded. The classifier was reported to diagnose cytomegalovirus status with high specificity and sensitivity in both the original and validation cohorts. Because some donors lacked HLA typing at each locus, the association tests relied only on the typed subset. At a false discovery rate of 0.05, a later analysis linked approximately 18,000 TCR beta sequences to specific HLA alleles. Assigning TCR associations to individual alleles was difficult when HLA alleles, especially DR and DQ, strongly co-occurred. A cluster of highly shared sequence variants was judged likely to be a technical artifact of the sequencing pipeline. A total of roughly 160 TCR beta chains were listed by the study as associated with cytomegalovirus. The authors suggested that the approach could potentially be extended to other disease states and immunological phenotypes. Compared with the 666-donor mean, donors in an Asian-associated ancestry cluster had fewer N-insertions in productive TCRs, according to a later genetic analysis. In a later analysis, several top co-occurrence clusters were reported to appear linked to parvovirus B19, influenza, CMV and Epstein-Barr virus. Sequencing depth was assumed to be roughly uniform across donors in the presence/absence analyses, though that assumption may not hold. A further reported finding was that TCR beta sequences accurately predicted the HLA-A and HLA-B alleles for most subjects in the first cohort. In a later analysis, HLA-associated TCR beta chains were found to be more clonally expanded and to have lower generation probabilities than equally common non-associated chains. Most TCR sequences were seen in very few donors, while some public TCRs were found in many individuals. An earlier analysis of approximately 530 of the donors showed that most TCR beta V segments appeared in productive rearrangements either about 87% or about 30% of the time, which broadly matched IMGT annotations. CMV serostatus was the only immune exposure information available for the cohort. An association between a missense DCLRE1C variant and V-gene and J-gene trimming of TCR beta chains was found in a later genetic analysis and replicated in an independent cohort. The cohort was sequenced for TCR beta chains only, and without alpha or paired-chain data the features that could be detected were limited. Correlated functional status among segregating V segments might be attributable to linkage disequilibrium, but an unknown experimental factor could not be ruled out. In a later analysis, TCR association rates were found to vary across HLA loci, with the most associated TCRs seen for DRB1 alleles and the fewest for HLA-C alleles.

The library came from the immunoSEQ multiplex PCR assay. The multiplex PCR relied on a mix of 60 forward primers for TCR Vbeta segments and 13 reverse primers for TCR Jbeta segments. Amplification of the CDR3 region of rearranged TCR beta genes was performed with a multiplex PCR assay on genomic DNA. On the Illumina HiSeq System, the amplified TCR beta libraries were sequenced as 87-base-pair reads. The paper's processing steps were these. A later analysis counted some 74 million unique TCR beta chains across the 550 to 750 repertoires, and 10 million to 11 million of these chains were shared by at least two donors. To remove PCR and sequencing errors, raw reads were error-corrected and collapsed into unique sequences using a nearest-neighbor algorithm that merged closely related sequences. CDR3 sequences were aligned to IMGT reference sequences to assign V, D and J gene segments. For a sequence to be retained, a match of at least six nucleotides to both a V gene segment and a J gene segment was required. Rearrangements were called productive when the CDR3 lacked stop codons and stayed in frame with V and J; all others were non-productive. CDR3 was defined according to IMGT convention as the region running from the second conserved V-encoded cysteine to the conserved J-encoded phenylalanine. In an earlier analysis of more than 550 of the donors, sequences lacking an unambiguous match to a single V gene segment were excluded. An earlier analysis of roughly 590 of the donors called V segments functional above 56.7% productive rearrangements and segregating when the between-donor standard deviation exceeded 5%. A statistical classification framework was built for diagnosing cytomegalovirus status from the catalog of TCR beta chain sequences. In a later analysis, TCR nucleotide sequences were compared against IMGT/GENE-DB human TR gene sequences so that V and J genes could be assigned. The TCRdist pipeline was used in a later analysis to assign CDR3 sequences and most-parsimonious VDJ recombination scenarios. In a later analysis, each TCR beta chain was defined by its CDR3 amino acid sequence together with its V-gene family, and reads without a unique V-gene family were excluded. A later analysis removed roughly 590 highly shared, low-generation-probability nucleotide sequences to deal with suspected cross-contamination and a sequencing artifact. In a later analysis, a clonal expansion index for each public chain was calculated from normalized within-repertoire ranks of inferred template counts. Generation probabilities in a later analysis came from a VDJ recombination model fitted to out-of-frame rearrangements, and those results were checked against IGoR. In a later analysis, TCR-TCR, TCR-HLA and TCR-CMV co-occurrence was scored with hypergeometric tests, and a repertoire-size bias correction was applied to TCR pairs. In a later analysis, false discovery rates were estimated by permuting HLA or CMV assignments 20 times. In a later analysis, co-occurring TCRs were grouped using DBSCAN, with TCRdist sequence similarity added in when clustering inside HLA-allele-positive subsets. Repertoires with fewer than 30,000 or more than 120,000 public chains, plus five repertoires with anomalous nucleotide sharing, were excluded from co-occurrence clustering. TCRdb carries this immuneACCESS record with in-frame sequences only. Its versions omit some clonotypes, under half of them owing to an unresolved V gene in the studies checked, with the rest unexplained. The V and J calls and clone size are taken from that table; D and trimming were inferred from the DNA. The sample table lists about 130,000 clones, approximately 80% of them with a count of one. Clones ranked in the top ten supply roughly 2.6% of the sample.

In total, roughly 710 healthy bone marrow donors made up the cohort. Cohort members were all nominally healthy when sampled, although unrecorded immune exposures were likely present. The donor was CMV seronegative and was included in the group of a few hundred seronegative cohort members. A peripheral blood sample was provided by each donor, and peripheral blood mononuclear cells were used for TCR beta sequencing. Genomic DNA extraction from the blood cell samples was performed with the Qiagen DNeasy Blood Extraction Kit. This receptor was taken from a man over 45 in good health and CMV-seronegative. The specimen was PBMCs. The rearranged segments are TRBV18 and TRBJ2-3; the D gene cannot be resolved reliably. In nucleotides, the sequence is TGTGCCAGCTCACCAGACGGAGCTAGGAGTACAGATACGCAGTATTTT. This codes for CASSPDGARSTDTQYF.